Below are 32 T cell receptor beta chains sequenced from a single sample in a study of read filtering for tumor transcriptome and immune sequencing. This library used around 400 ng RNA and molecular barcoded adaptors spanning alpha/delta and beta/gamma chains. Each CDR3 protein gets one entry after TCRdb re-called the reads with MiXCR. The profile shows 85,000 or so distinct CDR3 sequences, 9% to 15% of them singletons. The sequenced sample consisted of a population of CD138-negative cells sorted from bone marrow. All receptors come from a donor at least 40 years old with multiple myeloma.

This clonotype occurred many times. The gene calls are TRBV4-1 and TRBJ2-1; the D gene is possibly TRBD1 (5 bases). Germline V gives CDR1 MGHRA, CDR2 YSYEKL. Trimming shortened V by 1 base and J by 4 bases, and 8 bases separated the two germline ends. The CDR3 covers 14 residues. The CDR3 DNA follows: TGCGCCAGCAGCCAAGTGACAGATTACAATGAGCAGTTCTTC. This translates into CASSQVTDYNEQFF.

This clonotype was detected many times. This rearrangement joins TRBV7-9 to TRBJ1-2; D is unclear. The length of the CDR3 is 15 residues. Germline CDR1 is SEHNR and CDR2 is FQNEAQ (reference sequence). Trimming removed 1 base at V and 8 bases at J, with 17 bases between. The CDR3 loop reads CASSLEEAWSEGYTF. The CDR3 bases are TGTGCCAGCAGCTTAGAAGAGGCCTGGTCGGAAGGCTACACCTTC.

This clonotype was seen more than once but under ten times. This sequence joins TRBV7-9 and TRBJ2-2; D unclear. The germline V gene has CDR1 SEHNR and CDR2 FQNEAQ (reference sequence). Trimming took off 1 base at V and 2 bases at J, with 5 bases between the two ends. The CDR3 runs 14 residues. The CDR3 sequence is CASSLEGNTGELFF. The CDR3 DNA follows: TGTGCCAGCAGCTTAGAGGGAAACACCGGGGAGCTGTTTTTT.

This clonotype showed up many times. The rearrangement links TRBV6-2 or TRBV6-3 to TRBJ2-5; D may be TRBD1 or TRBD2 (5 bases each). V was clipped by 2 bases and J by 0 bases, with 13 bases between them. The CDR3 has 16 residues. Per germline, CDR1 MNHEY and CDR2 SVGEGT. The CDR3 sequence is CASSYGRGVYQETQYF. CDR3 sequence (DNA): TGTGCCAGCAGTTACGGCCGGGGCGTGTACCAAGAGACCCAGTACTTC.

This clonotype was found many times. The chain joins TRBV29-1 to TRBJ1-5; D remains unclear. Germline V gene data show CDR1 as SQVTM and CDR2 as ANQGSEA. The CDR3 extends over 18 amino acids. V dropped 0 bases and J dropped 4 bases, with 22 bases sitting between them. CDR3 sequence: CSVEDSLKSLALNQPQHF. The CDR3 DNA reads as TGCAGCGTTGAAGATTCCTTGAAATCCCTGGCACTAAATCAGCCCCAGCATTTT.

In its sample, this clonotype was seen a few times. The genes are TRBV2 and TRBJ1-2; weak D call: TRBD1 (5 bases). Germline V CDR1 and CDR2: SNHLY, FYNNEI. The V end lost 3 bases, the J end lost 6 bases, and 14 bases lay between the germline ends. CDR3 size: 14 residues. CDR3 in amino acids: CASSEGRERNGYTF. The CDR3 bases are TGTGCCAGCAGTGAGGGCAGGGAGAGAAATGGCTACACCTTC. Drawing the rest from reference TRBV2 and TRBJ1-2, the complete variable domain is EPEVTQTPSHQVTQMGQEVILRCVPISNHLYFYWYRQILGQKVEFLVSFYNNEISEKSEIFDDQFSVERPDGSNFTLKIRSTKLEDSAMYFCASSEGRERNGYTFGSGTRLTVV.

On this clonotype: A much larger clone sits a single nucleotide away, making a read error possible. The chain employs TRBV18 and TRBJ1-1; 8 positions agree with TRBD1. Trimming took 5 bases from V and 8 from J; bases not matched to a gene: 10. The CDR3 contains 14 residues. The V gene's germline CDR1 is KGHSH and CDR2 LQKENI. DNA for the CDR3: TGTGCCAGCTCATCTCAACGGGACAGGAGCGAAGCTTTCTTT. Amino acid sequence: CASSSQRDRSEAFF.

J is TRBJ2-7 and V is TRBV5-1; D is uncertain. V was shortened by 6 bases and J by 2 bases, with 12 bases between the two germline ends. CDR1 is SGHRS and CDR2 is YFSETQ in the germline V gene. This CDR3 has 13 amino acids. CDR3 sequence: CASIFGPTYEQYF. Here the CDR3 DNA reads TGCGCCAGCATCTTCGGGCCTACCTACGAGCAGTACTTC.

This clonotype was observed at least ten times. This rearrangement joins TRBV6-2 or TRBV6-3 to TRBJ2-1; a possible D gene is TRBD2 (5 bases). Germline CDR1 is MNHEY and CDR2 is SVGEGT. V was clipped by 4 bases and J by 7 bases, with 17 bases between them. The CDR3 spans 15 residues. CDR3 protein: CASSSGINRANEQFF. In nucleotides, the CDR3 is TGTGCCAGCAGTTCGGGGATTAACAGAGCAAATGAGCAGTTCTTC.

In regard to this clonotype: A read error may explain this, as a much larger clone is one base away. The chain uses TRBV3-1 and TRBJ1-2; unclear D gene. Germline V gives CDR1 LGHDT, CDR2 YNNKEL (reference sequence). There are 14 residues in the CDR3. The CDR3 loop is CASGQEPQRNGYTF. CDR3 nucleotides: TGTGCCAGCGGCCAAGAACCCCAGCGAAATGGCTACACCTTC.

Of note for this clonotype: A much larger clonotype is one base distant, so this may be a read error. V gene TRBV14 combines with J gene TRBJ2-3, with TRBD2 matching over 11 bases. This CDR3 has 19 amino acids. Germline-derived CDR1 and CDR2 are SGHDN and FVKESK. CDR3 DNA: TGTGCCAGCAGCCAAACGGGATTACTAGCGGGAGTTATTGGAGATAAGCAGTATTTT. As protein: CASSQTGLLAGVIGDKQYF.

This clonotype has only a few counts. The chain carries TRBV20-1 and TRBJ2-3, with D maybe TRBD2 (6 bases). Trimming took 6 bases from V and 6 from J, leaving 16 bases between them. This CDR3 spans 13 amino acids. Germline V gene sequence: CDR1 DFQATT, CDR2 SNEGSKA (reference sequence). CDR3 nucleotides: TGCAGTGCCTTGCGGGGCTCAAGGGATACGCAGTATTTT. Encoded protein: CSALRGSRDTQYF.

A note on this clonotype: A much larger clone lies a single base off, so this may be a read error. This rearrangement joins TRBV20-1 to TRBJ2-7; D is unresolved. The CDR3 consists of 12 residues. In germline, CDR1 is DFQATT, CDR2 SNEGSKA (reference sequence). In DNA form, the CDR3 reads TGCAGTGCTAGAGGTGAGTCCGGTTTCTCAGCCTTC. Its translation: CSARGESGFSAF.

Only a few counts were recorded for this clonotype. This may arise from a read error, as a much more abundant clone is one base away. The J gene is TRBJ2-1, the V gene TRBV7-9, with TRBD1 matching over 10 bases. This CDR3 has 16 amino acids. CDR1 is SEHNR, CDR2 FQNEAQ, per germline (reference sequence). The CDR3 here is CTSGPLPGQGKGEQFF. The CDR3 bases are TGTACCAGCGGTCCACTTCCGGGACAGGGGAAGGGTGAGCAGTTCTTC.

This clonotype was seen many times. The genes are TRBV20-1 and TRBJ2-1, with 12 bases fitting TRBD2. Germline V lookup: CDR1 DFQATT, CDR2 SNEGSKA (reference sequence). CDR3 length: 17 amino acids. Trimming removed 0 bases from V and 0 bases from J; junction bases left unmatched: 3. CDR3 protein: CSARDLTSGSSYNEQFF. CDR3 DNA sequence: TGCAGTGCTAGAGATCTGACTAGCGGGAGCTCCTACAATGAGCAGTTCTTC.

The chain joins TRBV5-1 to TRBJ2-7, with 11 bases identical to TRBD2. Unmatched junction bases numbered 3, after V lost 2 bases and J lost 5 bases. Germline CDR1 and CDR2: SGHRS and YFSETQ. This CDR3 spans 14 amino acids. CDR3 residues: CASSLLAGEDEQYF. CDR3 nucleotide sequence: TGCGCCAGCAGCTTACTAGCGGGAGAGGACGAGCAGTACTTC. Complete variable domain (other parts from reference TRBV5-1 and TRBJ2-7): KAGVTQTPRYLIKTRGQQVTLSCSPISGHRSVSWYQQTPGQGLQFLFEYFSETQRNKGNFPGRFSGRQFSNSRSEMNVSTLELGDSALYLCASSLLAGEDEQYFGPGTRLTVT.

A note on this clonotype: This may come from a read error, since a much larger clone is one base off. This likely comes from a read error, as the CDR3 has no conserved phenylalanine or tryptophan at its end. This chain connects TRBV6-2 or TRBV6-3 to TRBJ2-1; D is unclear. The CDR3 is 13 residues long. Per germline, CDR1 MNHEY and CDR2 SVGEGT. In DNA form, the CDR3 reads TGTGCCAGCAGTAACGGACCCCGAAATGGGCAGTTCCTC. The encoded protein is CASSNGPRNGQFL.

This clonotype showed up many times. The gene calls are TRBV7-2 and TRBJ2-1, with 10 bases lining up with TRBD2. The germline V gene has CDR1 SGHTA and CDR2 FQGNSA. The CDR3 length is 14 residues. V was pared by 1 base and J by 6 bases, with 0 bases of the junction left unmatched. This CDR3 is CASSLVAGGNEQFF. As DNA, the CDR3 is TGTGCCAGCAGCTTAGTAGCGGGAGGCAATGAGCAGTTCTTC. The full variable domain, completed using reference TRBV7-2 and TRBJ2-1, is GAGVSQSPSNKVTEKGKDVELRCDPISGHTALYWYRQSLGQGLEFLIYFQGNSAPDKSGLPSDRFSAERTGGSVSTLTIQRTQQEDSAVYLCASSLVAGGNEQFFGPGTRLTVL.

This clonotype has at least ten counts. The chain links TRBV5-1 to TRBJ1-1, with a tentative D call TRBD1 (6 bases). The CDR3 covers 14 residues. Germline V gene data show CDR1 as SGHRS and CDR2 as YFSETQ. V lost 1 base and J lost 1, with 8 bases in between. CDR3 DNA: TGCGCCAGCAGCTTGCTGACAGGGAACACTGAAGCTTTCTTT. It encodes CASSLLTGNTEAFF.

This clonotype was recorded many times. This chain links TRBV20-1 with TRBJ2-1; 8 nucleotides agree with TRBD2. The CDR3 has 16 residues. The germline CDR1 and CDR2 sequences are DFQATT and SNEGSKA (reference sequence). V was pared by 3 bases and J by 0 bases, with 7 bases of the junction left unmatched. For the CDR3, the DNA is TGCAGTGCTAGGATCCGGGAGGGCCCCTCCTACAATGAGCAGTTCTTC. Amino acids: CSARIREGPSYNEQFF.

This clonotype was seen many times. The chain joins TRBV2 to TRBJ2-7, with D perhaps matching TRBD2 (6 bases). CDR1 is SNHLY, CDR2 FYNNEI, per germline. V lost 10 bases and J 4 bases, leaving 17 bases between the germline ends. The CDR3 is made up of 13 amino acids. The DNA for the CDR3 is TGTGCCACCTCGGGTAGCAGCGGGTACGAGCAGTACTTC. Its translation is CATSGSSGYEQYF.

The chain couples TRBV20-1 to TRBJ2-1; TRBD2 might be the D (5 bases). Germline CDR1 reads DFQATT; CDR2 reads SNEGSKA (reference sequence). V was clipped by 3 bases and J by 7 bases, with 10 bases between them. The CDR3 runs to 12 residues. In DNA form, the CDR3 reads TGCAGTGCTAGGGACCGGGGAAATGAGCAGTTCTTC. It translates to CSARDRGNEQFF.

This clonotype appeared many times. V is TRBV7-9 and J is TRBJ2-1; the D is unclear. CDR1 is SEHNR, CDR2 FQNEAQ, per germline (reference sequence). Trimming removed 5 bases at V and 3 bases at J, with 5 bases between. The CDR3 length is 12 residues. This CDR3 is CASSPSYNEQFF. CDR3 coding DNA: TGTGCCAGCAGCCCTAGCTACAATGAGCAGTTCTTC.

In this sample, this clonotype turned up a few times. The conserved phenylalanine or tryptophan is not found at the CDR3 terminus, so this likely reflects a read error. The V gene is TRBV18, the J gene TRBJ1-5; 7 nucleotides match TRBD1. The V gene end was trimmed by 4 bases and the J gene end by 7 bases; junction bases not matched to a gene: 4. The CDR3 covers 13 residues. CDR1 and CDR2 (germline): KGHSH, LQKENI. CDR3 sequence: CASSQGARQPQHS. The CDR3 DNA is TGTGCCAGCTCACAGGGGGCCCGGCAGCCCCAGCATTCT.

Many counts were recorded for this clonotype. The chain has TRBV19 and TRBJ1-5, with unresolved D. This CDR3 contains 13 residues. The V end lost 3 bases, the J end lost 9 bases, and 12 bases lay between the germline ends. CDR1 is LNHDA and CDR2 is SQIVND in the germline V gene (reference sequence). The CDR3 loop reads CASSIDGIRPQHF. The CDR3 region has the DNA TGTGCCAGTAGTATTGACGGGATACGGCCCCAGCATTTT.

This clonotype was picked up many times. The chain carries TRBV4-1 and TRBJ2-7, with 7 nucleotides matching TRBD1. CDR1 and CDR2 (germline): MGHRA, YSYEKL. V lost 0 bases and J lost 0; bases outside the gene matches: 5. The CDR3 runs 16 residues. CDR3 sequence: CASSQDARDSSYEQYF. CDR3 DNA: TGCGCCAGCAGCCAAGATGCCCGGGACAGCTCCTACGAGCAGTACTTC.

This clonotype occurred many times. V usage is TRBV20-1 and J usage is TRBJ2-5; D possibly corresponds to TRBD2 (5 bases). The CDR3 sequence is 12 residues long. Germline V gene sequence: CDR1 DFQATT, CDR2 SNEGSKA (reference sequence). CDR3 DNA sequence: TGCAGCCTGAGGGCCCCCCAAGAGACCCAGTACTTC. This gives the protein CSLRAPQETQYF.

The J gene is TRBJ1-5, the V gene TRBV27, with D perhaps matching TRBD1 (5 bases). V gave up 4 bases and J gave up 0 bases, with 16 bases separating them. Germline V gene sequence: CDR1 MNHEY, CDR2 SMNVEV (reference sequence). The CDR3 totals 17 residues. The CDR3: CASSSLAGAYSNQPQHF. The CDR3 DNA reads as TGTGCCAGCAGTTCGCTTGCCGGGGCGTATAGCAATCAGCCCCAGCATTTT.

Ten or more counts support this clonotype. The chain is built from TRBV20-1 and TRBJ1-5; 8 bases are shared with TRBD1. V was pared by 6 bases and J by 2 bases, with 9 bases of the junction left unmatched. The CDR3 consists of 15 residues. CDR1 is DFQATT and CDR2 is SNEGSKA in the germline V gene (reference sequence). CDR3 coding DNA: TGCAGTGCCCTCACTGGGACAGGTGGCAATCAGCCCCAGCATTTT. Protein product: CSALTGTGGNQPQHF.

This clonotype was seen at least ten times. The chain has TRBV12-3 or TRBV12-4 and TRBJ1-4; a weak D match, TRBD1 (5 bases). The V end lost 3 bases, the J end lost 2 bases, and 13 bases lay between the germline ends. The CDR3 spans 16 residues. The CDR3 is CASSLGLTVTNEKLFF. In DNA form, the CDR3 reads TGTGCCAGCAGTTTGGGGTTGACAGTTACTAATGAAAAACTGTTTTTT.

The chain combines TRBV7-8 with TRBJ2-7; possibly TRBD1 or TRBD2 for D (6 bases each). V dropped 4 bases and J dropped 4 bases, with 20 bases sitting between them. CDR1 is SGHVS, CDR2 FQNEAQ, per germline. The CDR3 covers 16 residues. This CDR3 reads CASSSVRGPPTYEQYF. Written as DNA, the CDR3 is TGTGCCAGCAGCTCAGTCCGGGGGCCGCCTACTTACGAGCAGTACTTC.

This clonotype has a count of ten or more. This chain joins TRBV7-9 and TRBJ2-6, with D possibly TRBD1 on 6 matching bases. The CDR3 is 15 residues long. CDR1 is SEHNR, CDR2 FQNEAQ, per germline (reference sequence). Trimming left V 5 bases short and J 2 bases short, with 10 bases between. CDR3 in amino acids: CASSDTGTGANVLTF. CDR3 sequence (DNA): TGTGCCAGCAGCGATACAGGGACTGGGGCCAACGTCCTGACTTTC.